The clone carrying this T cell receptor (beta chain) was observed at least ten times. Its matching antigen is unknown. The CDR3 is 12 amino acids. Per germline, CDR1 LNHDA and CDR2 SQIVND (reference sequence). Trimming removed 8 bases from V and 0 bases from J, with 5 bases in between. The data were taken from a study of read filtering for tumor transcriptome and immune sequencing. In the study overall: Among patients, approximately 16 were male and some 15 female, aged about 45 to 85 (mean about 72). Study-wide results and caveats: In IR-seq, single-read clonotypes were about 80% of clonotypes but around 3.5% of reads. This fraction held mixed bone marrow immune cells after CD138-negative sorting. Compared with RNA-seq, IR-seq gave much higher clonotype depth and reliability.

The library was built from about 370 ng RNA with molecular barcoded adaptors for alpha/delta and beta/gamma chains. TCRdb re-derived calls from the reads in MiXCR, one entry per CDR3 protein. This sample has tens of thousands of distinct CDR3 sequences, with 20% to 25% found just once. The chain employs TRBV19 and TRBJ1-5, with D unresolved. This clonotype originated in a donor aged 40 or older with multiple myeloma. Sequenced material: a population of CD138-negative cells sorted from bone marrow. This CDR3 is CASGYSNQPQHF. The DNA for the CDR3 is TGTGCCAGTGGGTATAGCAATCAGCCCCAGCATTTT.